Here is one TCR beta chain with its context. Its antigen is currently unknown. These data come from a study of long-term antiretroviral therapy in people with HIV. This CDR3 is 14 amino acids long. Germline V CDR1 and CDR2: MNHNS, SASEGT. J lost 3 bases, V lost 3 bases, and 4 bases had no gene match. Broader study findings: Versus controls, repertoires in people with HIV had narrower CDR3 length ranges.

Survey level was the resolution at which the v3.0 immunoSEQ assay ran. Generated by immunoSEQ multiplex PCR, the TCRdb table keeps only in-frame clones and is missing some. The sample consists of around 29,000 clones, 80% to 90% of them appearing once. The content of samples before DNA extraction was roughly 1-10 million cryopreserved PBMC. The chain combines TRBV6-1 with TRBJ2-5; 7 bases align to TRBD2. The TCR was taken from a man between 50 and 59 years old with HIV. Sequenced material: unsorted PBMCs, taken 3.2 years before starting antiretroviral therapy. CDR3 in DNA: TGTGCCAGCAGTGAGGTGGCGGGGGAAGAGACCCAGTACTTC. This gives the protein CASSEVAGEETQYF.